This T cell receptor beta chain was observed in a study of blood T cell repertoires in COVID-19. Background on the study: PBMCs, B-cell-depleted T cells, or T cells provided the cDNA or gDNA that made up the material.

Germline trimming cut 6 bases from V and 6 bases from J; bases unmatched to any gene: 10. Germline CDR1 LGHDT, CDR2 YNNKEL (reference sequence). The length of the CDR3 is 15 residues. Using immunoSEQ multiplex PCR, the repertoire was profiled, and TCRdb retains in-frame clones only, with some absent. There are 200,000 to 250,000 clones in the sample; 82% occur only once, and 3% to 4% lies in the top ten. Participants came from around 25 US areas, aged about 18 to 90 years. Two negative PCRs, clearance, or symptom resolution had been documented for recovered Cohort 3 donors. V is TRBV3-1 (or the pseudogene TRBV3-2) and J is TRBJ2-7, with 11 bases that match TRBD1. This clonotype originated in a woman aged 60-75 years who had recovered from COVID-19. The sample was PBMCs or T cells enriched from blood (not recorded which). CDR3 coding DNA: TGTGCCAGCAGTCCGCCGTCTGGGACAGGGGGCGAGCAGTACTTC. This codes for CASSPPSGTGGEQYF.